This is a list of T cell receptor beta chains from one sample in a study of B cell selection in AIRE deficiency. TCRdb keeps only in-frame clones here, not all; method: immunoSEQ multiplex PCR. The top ten hold approximately 0.21% of the sample, which has fewer than 30,000 clones, 90% to 96% seen once. Sequencing used CD4+CD127+ conventional T cells sorted from PBMCs. The source of these receptors is a human donor in good health. Each CDR3 is given with its conserved first and last residue.

J,V,length,CDR3
TRBJ2-5,TRBV20-1,10,CSGVTETQYF
TRBJ2-7,TRBV18,17,CASSPRAPGQGAYEQYF
TRBJ2-3,TRBV15,16,CATSARGARTPDTQYF
TRBJ2-1,TRBV4-1,16,CASSQDRYQTRDEQFF
TRBJ1-2,TRBV6-5,14,CASRMTGVDYGYTF
TRBJ1-1,TRBV10-2,14,CASSELGRVAEAFF
TRBJ1-2,TRBV4-2,14,CASSQDLLIGGYTF
TRBJ2-4,TRBV14,21,CASSQRELETRLGGAKNIQYF
TRBJ1-3,TRBV28,14,CASSFSASGNTIYF
TRBJ1-5,TRBV30,14,CAWTPDRGIQPQHF
TRBJ1-5,TRBV5-1,17,CASSPTPGGGGNQPQHF
TRBJ1-1,TRBV5-1,13,CASSLTGNTEAFF
TRBJ2-7,TRBV4-1,13,CASSDVLSYEQYF
TRBJ2-5,TRBV18,15,CASSPRGRGGETQYF
-,TRBV15,15,CATSSGLADTYEQYF
TRBJ2-7,TRBV6-6,15,CASSYENRPPYEQYF
TRBJ2-7,TRBV5-6,15,CASSSRTGSTYEQYF
TRBJ2-7,TRBV6-6,15,CASSSQDRVVYEQYF
TRBJ1-5,TRBV4-2,13,CASSQEISRPQHF
TRBJ1-1,TRBV7-2,13,CASRWVGSAEAFF
TRBJ1-3,TRBV11-3,15,CASSSTGAPGNTIYF
TRBJ2-4,TRBV5-1,16,CASSPTPSLAKNIQYF
TRBJ2-2,TRBV6-5,13,CASLAGEGGELFF
TRBJ2-5,TRBV7-9,14,CASSLGADEGTQYF
TRBJ2-1,TRBV5-3,16,CARSRLAGGSNNEQFF
TRBJ2-2,TRBV18,16,CASSPRTSGSAGELFF
TRBJ2-4,TRBV28,15,CASSPGLVHKNIQYF
TRBJ2-7,TRBV21-1,15,CASSNGGRVKDEQYF
TRBJ2-1,TRBV7-9,13,CASSGTTYNEQFF
TRBJ2-5,TRBV19,14,CASTPGLGSETQYF
TRBJ2-7,TRBV5-4,18,CASSSGGLVTSEIHEQYF
TRBJ2-7,TRBV2,14,CATKDRANSYEQYF
TRBJ2-7,TRBV2,17,CASGIGRLSGSSYEQYF
TRBJ1-2,TRBV18,15,CASSPAGQGTYGYTF
TRBJ2-3,TRBV6-4,13,CASRAASTDTQYF
TRBJ1-1,TRBV20-1,11,CSKGSDTEAFF
TRBJ2-3,TRBV19,15,CASSPLGGSTDTQYF
TRBJ2-7,TRBV28,12,CASSLVGAEQYF
TRBJ1-4,TRBV28,13,CASMDRGNEKLFF
TRBJ2-5,TRBV11-2,16,CASSLEYLMGQETQYF
TRBJ1-2,TRBV5-1,17,CASSLWGDRGLNYGYTF
TRBJ2-3,TRBV18,16,CASSPLSSGSSDTQYF